The 27 T cell receptor beta chains below were found in one sample sequenced in a study of T-cell reconstitution after alpha-beta-depleted transplantation in children listed by TCRdb under 2016. Sample treatment or condition, as interpreted from the label and publication: allogeneic hematopoietic cell transplantation with graft depleted of TCRalphabeta T cells and CD19 B cells. Library preparation was by PCR. This sample was sequenced with an Illumina HiSeq 2500. Molecular barcoding was employed in the preparation of TCR libraries, with unique molecular identifiers being used to normalize TCRbeta repertoire quantification. TCRdb reran the public reads through fastp at Q25 and MiXCR, keeping productive beta chains. Entries that share a CDR3 protein sequence are merged under the most common genes and DNA. The sample includes about 980,000 distinct CDR3 sequences, with around 30% observed a single time. The ten biggest clones cover around 30% of the sample.

Specimen: PBMCs, mostly from graft donor cells, collected 360 days after TCRalphabeta/CD19-depleted stem cell transplant. The receptors derive from a boy under two years old who had a stem cell transplant for SCID, so the T cells may come from the graft donor.

CDR3 nucleotides: TGCGCCAGCAACCGGGACAGGTCCTCCACTAACTATGGCTACACCTTC. This codes for CASNRDRSSTNYGYTF. The gene calls are TRBV4-1 and TRBJ1-2; the match to TRBD1 covers 8 bases. J was trimmed by 0 bases and V by 7 bases; bases with no gene match: 10. The CDR3 covers 16 residues. CDR1 and CDR2 (germline): MGHRA, YSYEKL.

This clonotype was observed a few times. V gene TRBV5-1 combines with J gene TRBJ1-2; TRBD1 agrees at 7 bases. V lost 2 bases and J lost 4; bases outside the gene matches: 5. This CDR3 is built from 14 residues. CDR1 and CDR2 (germline): SGHRS, YFSETQ. The CDR3 nucleotides read TGCGCCAGCAGCTTTGGGACAGTTGGCTATGGCTACACCTTC. Amino acid sequence: CASSFGTVGYGYTF.

The chain links TRBV5-1 to TRBJ2-2; D uncertain. The germline V gene encodes CDR1 SGHRS and CDR2 YFSETQ. The CDR3 is 16 residues long. V lost 4 bases and J 5 bases, leaving 18 bases between the germline ends. In DNA form, the CDR3 reads TGCGCCAGCAGCGCGCCGGGCCGCGCGGCTACCGGGGAGCTGTTTTTT. It codes for CASSAPGRAATGELFF.

This chain links TRBV7-3 with TRBJ2-7; 9 bases fit TRBD1. The V gene's germline CDR1 is SGHTA and CDR2 FQGTGA. Trimming cost V 4 bases and J 3 bases; bases outside gene matches: 7. This CDR3 comprises 15 residues. This CDR3 reads CASSSRTGDHYEQYF. The DNA of the CDR3 is TGTGCCAGCAGCTCTAGGACAGGGGACCACTACGAGCAGTACTTC.

The V and J genes are TRBV6-1 and TRBJ1-2; D call uncertain. Trimming cost V 5 bases and J 1 base, with 8 bases left between them. Germline V gene data show CDR1 as MNHNS and CDR2 as SASEGT. The CDR3 runs to 13 residues. CDR3 nucleotide sequence: TGTGCCAGCAGTACGCCCTTTAACTATGGCTACACCTTC. Protein sequence: CASSTPFNYGYTF.

The rearrangement links TRBV6-1 to TRBJ1-5, with D hard to call. The CDR3 runs to 13 residues. Per the germline V gene, CDR1 is MNHNS and CDR2 is SASEGT. The germline V and J ends were trimmed by 3 bases and 9 bases, with 12 bases remaining between them. Here the CDR3 DNA reads TGTGCCAGCAGTGAGAGACGGGGAGGGCCCCAGCATTTT. Its translation is CASSERRGGPQHF.

The chain uses TRBV4-3 and TRBJ2-3; D ambiguous. Germline CDR1 LGHNA, CDR2 YSLEER. The CDR3 contains 13 residues. Trimming took 6 bases from V and 3 from J, leaving 10 bases between them. Here the CDR3 DNA reads TGCGCCAGCAGTCTGAGCTGGACAGATACGCAGTATTTT. Protein sequence: CASSLSWTDTQYF.

This clonotype was picked up a small number of times. This chain's CDR3 is CASGRYESTQYF. Written as DNA, the CDR3 is TGTGCCAGCGGGCGGTATGAGAGTACCCAGTACTTC. The chain joins TRBV12-3 or TRBV12-4 to TRBJ2-5, with unresolved D. Trimming took off 8 bases at V and 8 bases at J, with 15 bases between the two ends. This CDR3 region has 12 residues.

The V call is TRBV9, the J call TRBJ2-2; 13 positions match TRBD2. Losses at the gene ends were 4 bases for V and 0 bases for J; bases not matched to a gene: 6. Germline CDR1 reads SGDLS; CDR2 reads YYNGEE. The CDR3 runs to 18 residues. CDR3 in amino acids: CASSSRTSGGPNTGELFF. CDR3 nucleotides: TGTGCCAGCAGCTCAAGGACTAGCGGGGGCCCGAACACCGGGGAGCTGTTTTTT.

This chain links TRBV5-6 with TRBJ2-1; D possibly corresponds to TRBD2 (5 bases). Germline assignment: CDR1 SGHDT and CDR2 YYEEEE. The CDR3 has 14 amino acids. V lost 2 bases to trimming and J lost 6 bases, with 12 bases between them. The CDR3 loop is CASSFLSSFNEQFF. CDR3 DNA sequence: TGTGCCAGCAGCTTTCTTTCTAGCTTCAATGAGCAGTTCTTC.

The V and J genes are TRBV4-3 and TRBJ2-5, with D perhaps assigned TRBD1 or TRBD2 (5 bases each). The CDR3 runs to 15 residues. V dropped 4 bases and J dropped 5 bases, with 17 bases sitting between them. Germline loops: CDR1 LGHNA, CDR2 YSLEER. The CDR3 region is CASSPGRGVWETQYF. The CDR3 region has the DNA TGCGCCAGCAGCCCCGGTAGAGGGGTTTGGGAGACCCAGTACTTC.

This chain links TRBV4-3 with TRBJ2-3; D call uncertain. Germline V gives CDR1 LGHNA, CDR2 YSLEER. V was pared by 1 base and J by 2 bases, with 13 bases between. The CDR3 loop spans 16 amino acids. The CDR3 DNA reads TGCGCCAGCAGCCAAGCTGTACGGGTTTCCACAGATACGCAGTATTTT. The encoded protein is CASSQAVRVSTDTQYF.

The rearrangement uses TRBV6-2 or TRBV6-3 and TRBJ1-4; the D is unclear. This CDR3 spans 15 amino acids. Trimming took off 6 bases at V and 6 bases at J, with 17 bases between the two ends. Germline V gives CDR1 MNHEY, CDR2 SVGEGT. The CDR3: CASRDRAKKDEKLFF. The DNA of the CDR3 is TGTGCCAGCAGGGACCGGGCGAAGAAGGATGAAAAACTGTTTTTT.

The chain has TRBV29-1 and TRBJ2-1; tentatively, D is TRBD1 (6 bases). CDR1 is SQVTM and CDR2 is ANQGSEA in the germline V gene. The CDR3 sequence is 14 residues long. V was cut by 4 bases and J by 7 bases, with 17 bases left in between. DNA of the CDR3: TGCAGCGTTGGTCGGTGGGGGCTTTCGAATGAGCAGTTCTTC. It yields the protein CSVGRWGLSNEQFF.

In this sample, this clonotype turned up many times. The chain is built from TRBV2 and TRBJ2-7; 8 nucleotides line up with TRBD1. With V trimmed by 3 bases and J by 4 bases, 8 bases remained unmatched. This CDR3 region has 15 residues. CDR1 is SNHLY, CDR2 FYNNEI, per germline. This CDR3 reads CASSDFQGAEYEQYF. DNA for the CDR3: TGTGCCAGCAGTGACTTTCAGGGGGCGGAGTACGAGCAGTACTTC.

The table lists this clonotype with a few counts. The chain couples TRBV7-2 to TRBJ2-1; 8 bases fit TRBD2. V lost 0 bases to trimming and J lost 1 base; unmatched junction nucleotides: 5. Germline V gene lookup returns CDR1 SGHTA and CDR2 FQGNSA. The CDR3 runs 17 residues. The chain's CDR3 is CASSLARLAGSYNEQFF. CDR3 DNA sequence: TGTGCCAGCAGCTTAGCGCGTCTAGCGGGTTCCTACAATGAGCAGTTCTTC.

This chain connects TRBV7-2 to TRBJ2-1, with D perhaps TRBD1 or TRBD2 (5 bases each). This CDR3 region has 16 residues. The V end was cut by 5 bases, the J end by 11 bases, with 25 bases between. Germline lookup yields CDR1 SGHTA and CDR2 FQGNSA. The DNA of the CDR3 is TGTGCCAGCAGCCCTACGTCGGGGCGGGTTAACAGTAAGCAGTTCTTC. It is translated as CASSPTSGRVNSKQFF.

The rearrangement uses TRBV19 and TRBJ2-1; 12 bases match TRBD2. Germline-derived CDR1 and CDR2 are LNHDA and SQIVND (reference sequence). The CDR3 sequence is 15 residues long. The V gene end was trimmed by 7 bases and the J gene end by 9 bases; junction bases not matched to a gene: 10. CDR3 DNA sequence: TGTGCCAGTACCCCTTCTAGCGGGGGGGCCGTTGAGCAGTTCTTC. Its protein is CASTPSSGGAVEQFF.

The chain couples TRBV6-1 to TRBJ2-7; 7 bases agree with TRBD2. Germline V gives CDR1 MNHNS, CDR2 SASEGT. This CDR3 contains 13 residues. The junction had 7 bases not matched to a gene; V was cut back by 7 bases and J by 4 bases. As DNA, the CDR3 is TGTGCCAGCAATAAAGGGAGGGGTTACGAGCAGTACTTC. It codes for CASNKGRGYEQYF.

The V and J genes are TRBV12-3 or TRBV12-4 and TRBJ2-7; D is possibly TRBD2 (7 bases). Trimming cost V 6 bases and J 5 bases, with 17 bases left between them. This CDR3 contains 14 residues. Here the CDR3 reads CASSLSGGRNEQYF. The CDR3 bases are TGTGCCAGCAGCCTCTCGGGGGGCAGGAACGAGCAGTACTTC.

This sequence joins TRBV7-3 and TRBJ1-2; D is undetermined. CDR1 and CDR2 (germline): SGHTA, FQGTGA. There are 13 residues in the CDR3. Trimming took 6 bases from V and 2 from J, leaving 10 bases between them. This chain's CDR3 is CASSFGRNYGYTF. The DNA of the CDR3 is TGTGCCAGCAGTTTCGGCCGAAACTATGGCTACACCTTC.

This rearrangement joins TRBV7-6 to TRBJ2-7; 10 bases fit TRBD1. The trim removed 5 bases at V and 1 base at J, leaving 14 bases unmatched. The CDR3 covers 18 residues. The germline gives CDR1 SGHVS, CDR2 FNYEAQ. CDR3 region: CASSRWDRGDPRSYEQYF. DNA for the CDR3: TGTGCCAGCAGCCGATGGGACAGGGGAGATCCTAGGTCCTACGAGCAGTACTTC.

This clonotype was detected only once. V is TRBV18 and J is TRBJ1-3; possibly TRBD1 for D (6 bases). V lost 4 bases, J lost 0 bases, and 19 bases lay in between. This CDR3 comprises 18 residues. Germline loops: CDR1 KGHSH, CDR2 LQKENI. CDR3 DNA: TGTGCCAGCTCACTAGAATCGACAGGTACCAGCTCTGGAAACACCATATATTTT. Protein product: CASSLESTGTSSGNTIYF. Full variable domain (outside the CDR3, taken from reference TRBV18 and TRBJ1-3): NAGVMQNPRHLVRRRGQEARLRCSPMKGHSHVYWYRQLPEEGLKFMVYLQKENIIDESGMPKERFSAEFPKEGPSILRIQQVVRGDSAAYFCASSLESTGTSSGNTIYFGEGSWLTVV.

The chain joins TRBV6-1 to TRBJ1-1; TRBD1 is a possible D gene (5 bases). V shed 4 bases and J shed 0 bases, with 15 bases lying between them. The germline V gene encodes CDR1 MNHNS and CDR2 SASEGT. The CDR3 spans 16 residues. The CDR3 DNA follows: TGTGCCAGCAGTGCCCCGGGACGGAGCGTGAACACTGAAGCTTTCTTT. Amino acid sequence: CASSAPGRSVNTEAFF.

This rearrangement joins TRBV6-5 to TRBJ2-5; 8 bases agree with TRBD1. Germline V gene lookup returns CDR1 MNHEY and CDR2 SVGAGI. CDR3 length equals 15 residues. The V gene end was trimmed by 2 bases and the J gene end by 7 bases; junction bases not matched to a gene: 9. CDR3 bases: TGTGCCAGCAGTTACCTGGGACAGGTTCGAGGGACCCAGTACTTC. It is translated as CASSYLGQVRGTQYF.

This clonotype has only a few counts. This sequence joins TRBV12-3 or TRBV12-4 and TRBJ2-1; D remains unclear. The V gene lost 3 bases and the J gene lost 4 bases, with 10 bases spanning the gap. The CDR3 runs to 14 residues. CDR3 DNA sequence: TGTGCCAGCAGTTTCCGTGGGGTTTACAATGAGCAGTTCTTC. Translated, it gives CASSFRGVYNEQFF.

The chain joins TRBV27 to TRBJ1-1; D perhaps matches TRBD1 (5 bases). V dropped 3 bases and J dropped 8 bases, with 19 bases sitting between them. Germline assignment: CDR1 MNHEY and CDR2 SMNVEV (reference sequence). CDR3 size: 15 residues. This CDR3 reads CASSFGRAGSTEAFF. The CDR3 DNA sequence: TGTGCCAGCAGTTTTGGCAGGGCGGGCAGCACCGAAGCTTTCTTT.